This T cell receptor (beta chain) is drawn from a study of control samples from healthy donors and cancer patients. The CDR3 is 16 amino acids. CDR1 and CDR2 from the germline V gene are SNHLY and FYNNEI. With V trimmed by 4 bases and J by 7 bases, 10 bases remained unmatched. Data came from immunoSEQ multiplex PCR; TCRdb stores just in-frame clones and leaves some out. The sample lists some 79,000 clones, 75% to 90% occurring once. Specimen: blood. This receptor was taken from a man aged 45-60 years in good health. The V gene is TRBV2, the J gene TRBJ1-6, with TRBD1 matching over 7 bases. The CDR3 DNA reads TGTGCCAGCAGTGGGACGACAGGGAGTGGCAATTCACCCCTCCACTTT. This encodes CASSGTTGSGNSPLHF.